The 2 T cell receptor beta chains presented below share a single source sample, sequenced in a study of cytomegalovirus exposure and HLA in healthy donors. Amplification used 60 Vbeta primers and 13 Jbeta primers. The repertoire was sequenced with immunoSEQ multiplex PCR; TCRdb's copy has only in-frame clones and lacks some. The repertoire has 150,000 to 200,000 clones, approximately 82% of them found once; the top ten carry roughly 1.5%. The specimen was PBMCs. These TCRs come from a young woman in good health and CMV-seronegative.

This sequence joins TRBV7-8 and TRBJ2-1; the match to TRBD2 covers 11 bases. CDR1 and CDR2 (germline): SGHVS, FQNEAQ. Unmatched junction bases numbered 5, after V lost 0 bases and J lost 7 bases. The CDR3 loop spans 16 amino acids. The CDR3 region has the DNA TGTGCCAGCAGCTTAGCAGGGACTAGCGGAAAAAATGAGCAGTTCTTC. Translation: CASSLAGTSGKNEQFF.

This chain joins TRBV6-6 and TRBJ1-2; D is possibly TRBD1 (6 bases). The CDR3 length is 14 residues. Germline V gene sequence: CDR1 MNHNY, CDR2 SVGAGI (reference sequence). Trimming stripped 6 bases from V and 7 bases from J, with 18 bases between. In DNA, the CDR3 is TGTGCCAGCAGCTCGGTCGGGGGGCTAGGTGGCTACACCTTC. Protein sequence: CASSSVGGLGGYTF.